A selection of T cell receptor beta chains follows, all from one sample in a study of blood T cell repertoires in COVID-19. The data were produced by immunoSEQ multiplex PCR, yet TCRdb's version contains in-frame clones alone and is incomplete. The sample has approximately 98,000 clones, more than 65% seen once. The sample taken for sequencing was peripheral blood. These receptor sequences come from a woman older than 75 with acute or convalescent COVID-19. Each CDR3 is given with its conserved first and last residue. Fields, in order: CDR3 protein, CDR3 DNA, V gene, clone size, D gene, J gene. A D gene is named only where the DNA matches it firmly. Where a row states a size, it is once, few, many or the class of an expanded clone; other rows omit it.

CASSLLPGLAGGEQYF TGTGCCAGCAGCTTATTACCGGGACTAGCGGGCGGGGAGCAGTACTTC TRBV11-2 NA TRBD2 TRBJ2-7
CASSPLLYYTF TGTGCCAGCAGCCCCCTGTTATACTACACCTTC TRBV11-2 NA NA TRBJ1-2
CASSEAARDGYTF TGCGCCAGCAGTGAGGCGGCCAGGGATGGCTACACCTTC TRBV10-2 NA NA TRBJ1-2
CASSEARRGETQYF TGTGCCAGCAGCGAAGCCCGGAGGGGAGAGACCCAGTACTTC TRBV7-2 NA NA TRBJ2-5
CASSSPANTGELFF TGTGCCAGCAGTTCCCCGGCGAACACCGGGGAGCTGTTTTTT TRBV28 few NA TRBJ2-2
CASSLAGQGFGYTF TGCGCCAGCAGCTTGGCCGGACAGGGGTTTGGCTACACCTTC TRBV5-1 NA TRBD1 TRBJ1-2
CASSTRQVPQSTDTQYF TGTGCCAGCAGCACCCGACAGGTACCCCAAAGCACAGATACGCAGTATTTT TRBV9 once NA TRBJ2-3
CARSLLTGVGRSYF TGTGCCAGAAGCTTACTCACAGGGGTCGGTCGGTCGTATTTT TRBV7-5 NA NA TRBJ2-3
CASSNTGTRKETQYF TGTGCCAGCTCAAACACCGGGACACGAAAAGAGACCCAGTACTTC TRBV18 NA NA TRBJ2-5
CASSPNQDRRSYTF TGTGCCAGCTCCCCTAACCAGGACAGGCGGAGCTACACCTTC TRBV18 NA TRBD1 TRBJ1-2
CASSRTTRETNEKLFF TGTGCCAGCAGCCGCACCACCCGGGAGACTAATGAAAAACTGTTTTTT TRBV4-2 few NA TRBJ1-4
CASSLAGGREKLFF TGTGCCAGCAGCTTAGCAGGGGGCCGAGAAAAACTGTTTTTT TRBV7-8 NA TRBD1 TRBJ1-4
CASRKDSWGSNQPQHF TGTGCCAGCAGAAAGGACAGCTGGGGAAGCAATCAGCCCCAGCATTTT TRBV27 NA NA TRBJ1-5
CASSQDLGSSGLYNEQFF TGTGCCAGCAGCCAAGATCTTGGGAGTAGCGGCCTTTACAATGAGCAGTTCTTC TRBV4-2 NA NA TRBJ2-1
CASSEEPDRLVYTF TGTGCCAGCAGTGAAGAGCCCGACAGGTTGGTCTACACCTTC TRBV2 NA NA TRBJ1-2
CASSLPPTGREDTQYF TGTGCCAGCAGCCTACCACCGACAGGGCGGGAAGATACGCAGTATTTT TRBV7-3 NA NA TRBJ2-3
CASNAPGLGTREQFF TGTGCCAGCAATGCCCCGGGACTAGGTACGAGGGAGCAGTTCTTC TRBV28 NA TRBD2 TRBJ2-1
CASSQGQKNQPQHF TGTGCCAGCAGCCAGGGACAGAAGAATCAGCCCCAGCATTTT TRBV6-5 NA TRBD1 TRBJ1-5
CASSSYLGATDTQYF TGCGCCAGCAGCTCTTACCTAGGGGCCACAGATACGCAGTATTTT TRBV5-1 NA NA TRBJ2-3
CASRTSGATGELFF TGTGCCAGCAGGACTAGCGGGGCTACCGGGGAGCTGTTTTTT TRBV6-5 NA TRBD2 TRBJ2-2
CATHEGNTGELFF TGTGCCACCCACGAGGGGAACACCGGGGAGCTGTTTTTT TRBV24-1 NA NA TRBJ2-2
CAISESGARGEKLFF TGTGCCATCAGTGAGTCTGGGGCGCGGGGTGAAAAACTGTTTTTT TRBV10-3 NA NA TRBJ1-4
CASSLAHNEKLFF TGTGCCAGCAGCTTAGCCCATAATGAAAAACTGTTTTTT TRBV7-9 NA NA TRBJ1-4
CASSYEARRGNQPQHF TGTGCCAGCAGTTATGAAGCCCGTAGGGGGAATCAGCCCCAGCATTTT TRBV5-5 few NA TRBJ1-5
CASSGTGGPLNYGYTF TGTGCCAGCAGTGGGACAGGGGGACCACTTAACTATGGCTACACCTTC TRBV2 NA TRBD1 TRBJ1-2
CASSPETTWGNYGYTF TGCGCCAGCAGCCCAGAGACGACATGGGGCAACTATGGCTACACCTTC TRBV4-3 NA NA TRBJ1-2
CASSLGPVSGANVLTF TGTGCCAGCAGCTTAGGCCCGGTCTCTGGGGCCAACGTCCTGACTTTC TRBV7-2 NA NA TRBJ2-6
CASSSGQGAAYEQYF TGCGCCAGCAGCTCTGGACAGGGGGCGGCCTACGAGCAGTACTTC TRBV5-1 many TRBD1 TRBJ2-7
CASRQTSASTDTQYF TGTGCCAGTAGGCAGACTAGCGCTAGCACAGATACGCAGTATTTT TRBV19 NA TRBD2 TRBJ2-3
CASKNRGGMNTEAFF TGTGCCAGCAAGAACAGGGGGGGCATGAACACTGAAGCTTTCTTT TRBV6-5 NA TRBD1 TRBJ1-1
CASSQESRGYTF TGTGCCAGCAGCCAAGAGTCCAGAGGCTACACCTTC TRBV3-1/TRBV3-2 NA NA TRBJ1-2
CASSAAGASVWANQPQHF TGTGCCAGCAGTGCTGCAGGGGCGTCGGTGTGGGCCAATCAGCCCCAGCATTTT TRBV6-1 NA NA TRBJ1-5
CARARTGGRGTEAFF TGTGCCAGGGCACGGACAGGGGGCCGAGGGACTGAAGCTTTCTTT TRBV2 once TRBD1 TRBJ1-1
CASSIGPYSYGYTF TGTGCCAGTAGTATTGGGCCCTATAGCTATGGCTACACCTTC TRBV19 NA NA TRBJ1-2
CASSLTDRGAFF TGTGCCAGCAGCTTAACCGACAGGGGAGCTTTCTTT TRBV7-9 few TRBD1 TRBJ1-1
CASKTGGGAGRETQYF TGTGCCAGCAAGACAGGCGGGGGGGCCGGCCGAGAGACCCAGTACTTC TRBV27 NA TRBD2 TRBJ2-5
CASSLDPAGGGLSEQFF TGCGCCAGCAGCTTGGACCCAGCGGGGGGCGGGTTAAGTGAGCAGTTCTTC TRBV5-1 NA TRBD2 TRBJ2-1
CASSRTGDYGYTF TGTGCCAGCAGTCGGACAGGGGACTATGGCTACACCTTC TRBV6-5 NA TRBD1 TRBJ1-2
CASSPSLALNEKLFF TGTGCCAGCAGCCCATCCTTAGCTCTTAATGAAAAACTGTTTTTT TRBV3-1/TRBV3-2 NA NA TRBJ1-4
CASSVVEGSYNEQFF TGTGCCAGCAGCGTAGTGGAGGGGTCCTACAATGAGCAGTTCTTC TRBV9 NA NA TRBJ2-1
CASSLGGQGVSPLHF TGTGCCAGCAGCTTAGGAGGACAGGGTGTGTCACCCCTCCACTTT TRBV7-2 NA TRBD1 TRBJ1-6
CASSEQEGAMSGYTF TGTGCCAGCAGTGAACAGGAGGGGGCAATGAGTGGCTACACCTTC TRBV2 few TRBD1 TRBJ1-2
CASSSLAGGFQETQYF TGTGCCAGCAGCTCCTTAGCGGGGGGGTTTCAAGAGACCCAGTACTTC TRBV7-9 NA TRBD2 TRBJ2-5
CASSSDSSYGYTF TGTGCCAGCAGCTCGGACAGCTCGTATGGCTACACCTTC TRBV7-9 NA NA TRBJ1-2
CASSPGTGGGYTF TGTGCCAGCTCACCCGGGACAGGTGGAGGCTACACCTTC TRBV18 NA TRBD1 TRBJ1-2
CAWSRIGEDGYTF TGTGCCTGGAGTAGAATAGGGGAGGATGGCTACACCTTC TRBV30 NA NA TRBJ1-2
CASSSSGAPGANVLTF TGTGCCAGCAGCTCCTCAGGGGCACCTGGGGCCAACGTCCTGACTTTC TRBV5-4 NA NA TRBJ2-6
CASSYGQGRGTQYF TGTGCCAGCAGTTATGGACAGGGGAGGGGGACCCAGTACTTC TRBV2 NA TRBD1 TRBJ2-5
CASSYSGVGSSQHF TGTGCCAGCAGTTACTCAGGGGTGGGCTCGTCCCAGCATTTT TRBV6-2/TRBV6-3 NA NA TRBJ1-5
CASSTSPGLAGGSLSDTQYF TGTGCCAGCAGTACCTCCCCCGGACTAGCGGGGGGATCCCTGTCAGATACGCAGTATTTT TRBV27 NA TRBD2 TRBJ2-3
CASSPRILAGVNEQFF TGTGCCAGCAGCCCCCGTATCCTAGCGGGGGTCAATGAGCAGTTCTTC TRBV14 NA TRBD2 TRBJ2-1
CAISEGQAPTEAFF TGTGCCATCAGTGAAGGACAAGCACCAACTGAAGCTTTCTTT TRBV10-3 once NA TRBJ1-1
CASSVVVSGDSFTGELFF TGTGCCAGCAGCGTAGTAGTTAGCGGGGATAGTTTTACCGGGGAGCTGTTTTTT TRBV9 NA TRBD2 TRBJ2-2